The 18 T cell receptor beta chains below were found in one sample sequenced in a study of T cells in Graves' hyperthyroidism and ophthalmopathy. The investigators amplified TCR beta CDR3 regions from RNA transcripts. The TCR CDR3 first-round RT-PCR relied on the HTBI primer set. TCRdb called the multiplex PCR reads again in MiXCR, with one record for every CDR3 protein. There are hundreds of thousands of distinct CDR3 sequences in the sample; 14% occur only once, and approximately 10% lies in the top ten. Sequences were obtained from blood. The source is a woman between 18 and 29 years old with Graves' hyperthyroidism.

V gene TRBV20-1 combines with J gene TRBJ2-5, with 7 bases lining up with TRBD2. The CDR3 is made up of 14 amino acids. The J segment lost 5 bases and the V segment lost 0 bases, leaving 6 bases of the junction unmatched. Germline assignment: CDR1 DFQATT and CDR2 SNEGSKA (reference sequence). The CDR3 region is CSARDKTSRETQYF. As DNA, the CDR3 is TGCAGTGCTAGAGATAAGACTAGCCGGGAGACCCAGTACTTC.

This clonotype has more than one count but fewer than ten. V gene TRBV28 combines with J gene TRBJ2-5; 7 nucleotides align to TRBD2. Germline V CDR1 and CDR2: MDHEN, SYDVKM. V shed 8 bases, J shed 4 bases, and the junction held 10 bases outside the gene matches. The CDR3 is 14 residues long. The CDR3 nucleotides read TGTGCCAGCCGTGGGGGGGTGGGGTTAGAGACCCAGTACTTC. It yields the protein CASRGGVGLETQYF.

This clonotype was counted ten times or more. The J gene is TRBJ2-3, the V gene TRBV27; D call uncertain. The CDR3 loop spans 15 amino acids. The germline V gene encodes CDR1 MNHEY and CDR2 SMNVEV (reference sequence). Trimming pared 3 bases from V and 5 bases from J, leaving 15 bases between. CDR3 sequence reads: CASSFIPLGGDTQYF. The CDR3 coding sequence is TGTGCCAGCAGTTTTATCCCCCTAGGCGGAGATACGCAGTATTTT.

This clonotype was picked up many times. This rearrangement joins TRBV28 to TRBJ2-7; perhaps TRBD1 as D (6 bases). The V gene's germline CDR1 is MDHEN and CDR2 SYDVKM. This CDR3 has 15 residues. Between the trimmed V and J ends, which lost 6 bases and 5 bases, there was a span of 20 bases. The CDR3 nucleotides are TGTGCCAGCAGAACCGCTAGCTCAGACAGGCACGAGCAGTACTTC. The encoded protein is CASRTASSDRHEQYF.

In its sample, this clonotype was seen a few times. This chain uses TRBV6-1 with TRBJ1-1; D might be TRBD1 (6 bases). CDR3 length: 14 residues. Germline V gives CDR1 MNHNS, CDR2 SASEGT. Trimming pared 8 bases from V and 1 base from J, leaving 14 bases between. The CDR3 here is CASARQAANTEAFF. In DNA, the CDR3 is TGTGCCAGCGCTCGACAGGCTGCGAACACTGAAGCTTTCTTT.

This clonotype was counted ten times or more. The V gene is TRBV20-1, the J gene TRBJ2-7, with 15 bases aligning to TRBD2. V was pared by 3 bases and J by 5 bases, with 2 bases of the junction left unmatched. The CDR3 is made up of 14 amino acids. Germline-derived CDR1 and CDR2 are DFQATT and SNEGSKA (reference sequence). CDR3 coding DNA: TGCAGTGCTAGTGGGACTAGCGGGAGGCACGAGCAGTACTTC. Amino acids: CSASGTSGRHEQYF.

The chain recombines TRBV29-1 with TRBJ2-5; D gene ambiguous. This CDR3 comprises 13 residues. Trimming removed 7 bases at V and 2 bases at J, with 14 bases between. The germline gives CDR1 SQVTM, CDR2 ANQGSEA. The CDR3 DNA reads as TGCAGCGGTAAAGTGGTGGTTCAAGAGACCCAGTACTTC. The encoded protein is CSGKVVVQETQYF.

The gene calls are TRBV2 and TRBJ2-1, with 9 bases identical to TRBD2. The V gene's germline CDR1 is SNHLY and CDR2 FYNNEI. J gave up 6 bases and V 2 bases, and 5 bases lay outside the gene matches. The CDR3 covers 15 residues. The DNA for the CDR3 is TGTGCCAGCAGTGAACTAGCGGGAATATCCAATGAGCAGTTCTTC. Residues: CASSELAGISNEQFF. Supplemented by reference TRBV2 and TRBJ2-1, the full variable domain reads EPEVTQTPSHQVTQMGQEVILRCVPISNHLYFYWYRQILGQKVEFLVSFYNNEISEKSEIFDDQFSVERPDGSNFTLKIRSTKLEDSAMYFCASSELAGISNEQFFGPGTRLTVL.

This clonotype was found many times. This chain uses TRBV18 with TRBJ2-4, with D unresolved. Germline CDR1 KGHSH, CDR2 LQKENI. Between the trimmed V and J ends, which lost 3 bases and 6 bases, there was a span of 21 bases. This CDR3 has 17 amino acids. The CDR3 DNA reads TGTGCCAGCTCACCGGCTGTCACCATTCAGACGGGAAACATTCAGTACTTC. Its translation: CASSPAVTIQTGNIQYF.

This clonotype was observed many times. The rearrangement uses TRBV7-3 and TRBJ2-3, with 7 bases aligning to TRBD2. J gave up 2 bases and V 4 bases, and 9 bases lay outside the gene matches. Germline V gives CDR1 SGHTA, CDR2 FQGTGA. The CDR3 runs 16 residues. The CDR3 DNA follows: TGTGCCAGCAGCTCAGGGAGGGGACCGGACACAGATACGCAGTATTTT. It encodes CASSSGRGPDTDTQYF.

This clonotype came up many times. The CDR3 coding sequence is TGTGCCAGCAGTCCCGTAGTAGGGAGGGTGAGTCCGAACACTGAAGCTTTCTTT. Translation gives CASSPVVGRVSPNTEAFF. The rearrangement joins TRBV12-3 or TRBV12-4 to TRBJ1-1; no definite D call. The CDR3 covers 18 residues. V was trimmed by 5 bases and J by 1 base, leaving 23 bases between them.

The V gene is TRBV12-3 or TRBV12-4, the J gene TRBJ2-1; 12 positions match TRBD2. This CDR3 spans 18 amino acids. V was clipped by 2 bases and J by 0 bases; unmatched bases: 5. CDR3 protein: CASSLIAGLAGSYNEQFF. Here the CDR3 DNA reads TGTGCCAGCAGTTTAATTGCGGGACTAGCGGGCTCCTACAATGAGCAGTTCTTC.

This clonotype was detected many times. The rearrangement links TRBV7-9 to TRBJ2-7; TRBD1 aligns across 7 bases. The germline V gene encodes CDR1 SEHNR and CDR2 FQNEAQ (reference sequence). With V trimmed by 8 bases and J by 5 bases, 9 bases remained unmatched. The CDR3 is 13 residues long. CDR3 bases: TGTGCCAGCTGCAAGACAGGGACACACGAGCAGTACTTC. Translating it yields CASCKTGTHEQYF.

The chain carries TRBV6-5 and TRBJ2-1; maybe TRBD2 (6 bases). Germline lookup yields CDR1 MNHEY and CDR2 SVGAGI. V lost 3 bases, J lost 2 bases, and 14 bases lay in between. This CDR3 comprises 16 residues. The CDR3 sequence: CASSYIPRGPYNEQFF. The CDR3 DNA follows: TGTGCCAGCAGTTATATCCCGCGGGGTCCCTACAATGAGCAGTTCTTC.

The gene calls are TRBV20-1 and TRBJ1-2; D is undetermined. The CDR3 runs 14 residues. Germline CDR1 DFQATT, CDR2 SNEGSKA (reference sequence). The germline V and J ends were trimmed by 6 bases and 4 bases, with 18 bases remaining between them. Written as DNA, the CDR3 is TGCAGTGCCCCTGGTAGGGAGGGCCCCTATGGCTACACCTTC. Translated: CSAPGREGPYGYTF.

The J gene is TRBJ2-1, the V gene TRBV7-9; 9 nucleotides align to TRBD2. The CDR3 runs to 16 residues. V shed 5 bases and J 9 bases; nucleotides not matched to a gene: 14. Germline V gives CDR1 SEHNR, CDR2 FQNEAQ (reference sequence). CDR3: CASSPPPGLAVGEQFF. In DNA form, the CDR3 reads TGTGCCAGCAGCCCACCACCGGGACTAGCAGTAGGTGAGCAGTTCTTC.

This clonotype was detected a few times. The gene calls are TRBV7-9 and TRBJ1-6; D may be TRBD1 (5 bases). The germline V gene encodes CDR1 SEHNR and CDR2 FQNEAQ (reference sequence). The V gene lost 0 bases and the J gene lost 3 bases, with 9 bases spanning the gap. The length of the CDR3 is 16 residues. CDR3 sequence reads: CASSLAQGGYNSPLHF. The CDR3 region has the DNA TGTGCCAGCAGCTTAGCCCAGGGCGGCTATAATTCACCCCTCCACTTT.

This clonotype occurred many times. The genes are TRBV18 and TRBJ2-3; 10 nucleotides line up with TRBD2. CDR3 length: 15 residues. V lost 2 bases and J lost 4; bases outside the gene matches: 3. The V gene's germline CDR1 is KGHSH and CDR2 LQKENI. CDR3 residues: CASSPELAGSDTQYF. The CDR3 nucleotides read TGTGCCAGCTCACCAGAACTAGCGGGATCAGATACGCAGTATTTT.